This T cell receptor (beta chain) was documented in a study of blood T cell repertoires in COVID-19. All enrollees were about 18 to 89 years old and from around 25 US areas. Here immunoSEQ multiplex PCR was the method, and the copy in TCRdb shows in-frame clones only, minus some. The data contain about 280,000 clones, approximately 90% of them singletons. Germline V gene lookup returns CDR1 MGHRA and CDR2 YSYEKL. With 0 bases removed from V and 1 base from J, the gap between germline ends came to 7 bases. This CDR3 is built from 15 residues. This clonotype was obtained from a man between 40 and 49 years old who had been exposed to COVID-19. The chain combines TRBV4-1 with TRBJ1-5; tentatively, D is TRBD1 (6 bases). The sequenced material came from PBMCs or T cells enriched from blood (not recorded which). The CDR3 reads CASSQEQGSNQPQHF. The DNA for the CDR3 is TGCGCCAGCAGCCAAGAGCAGGGGAGCAATCAGCCCCAGCATTTT.